This T cell receptor beta chain is from a study of T cell responses to AZD1222 COVID-19 vaccine. Study in general: Second doses were pooled across both intervals (about 4 or about 12 weeks). Study-wide findings and caveats: Regions left unmutated in variants are reportedly the target of nearly half of spike-specific TCRs. Baseline seropositivity characterized only a handful of AZD1222 recipients. Most donors were white British and more were female, and clonal diversity was possibly underestimated.

This CDR3 has 14 amino acids. Germline-derived CDR1 and CDR2 are SNHLY and FYNNEI. Trimming cost V 4 bases and J 7 bases; bases outside gene matches: 5. This table comes from immunoSEQ multiplex PCR, and its TCRdb copy is limited to in-frame clones, with some not included. This repertoire shows 150,000 to 200,000 clones, around 93% found once; its top ten account for approximately 2.3%. With respect to this clone: What it recognizes is unknown.

V usage is TRBV2 and J usage is TRBJ2-1; 9 nucleotides match TRBD2. Sequences were derived from peripheral blood, sampled on day 0 of AZD1222 vaccination. The sequence was obtained from an adult in good health. The CDR3 protein is CASSVAGGRNEQFF. In DNA form, the CDR3 reads TGTGCCAGCAGTGTGGCGGGGGGGCGGAATGAGCAGTTCTTC.